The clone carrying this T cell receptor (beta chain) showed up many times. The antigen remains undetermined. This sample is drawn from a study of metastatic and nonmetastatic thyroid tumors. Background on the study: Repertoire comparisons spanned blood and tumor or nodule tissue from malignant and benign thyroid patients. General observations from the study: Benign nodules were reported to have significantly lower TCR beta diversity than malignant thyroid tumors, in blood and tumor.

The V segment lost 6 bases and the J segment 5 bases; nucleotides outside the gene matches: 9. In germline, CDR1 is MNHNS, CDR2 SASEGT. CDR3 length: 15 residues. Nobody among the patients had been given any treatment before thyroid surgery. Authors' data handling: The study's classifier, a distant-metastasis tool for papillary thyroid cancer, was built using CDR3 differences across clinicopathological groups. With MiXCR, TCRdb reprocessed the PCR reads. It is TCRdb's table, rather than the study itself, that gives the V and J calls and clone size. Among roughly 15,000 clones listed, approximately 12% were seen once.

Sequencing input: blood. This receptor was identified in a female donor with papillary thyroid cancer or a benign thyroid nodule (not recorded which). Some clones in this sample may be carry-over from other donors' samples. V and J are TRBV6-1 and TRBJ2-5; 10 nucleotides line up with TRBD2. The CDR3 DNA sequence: TGTGCCAGCAGACAGACTAGCGGGTTATGGGAGACCCAGTACTTC. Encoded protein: CASRQTSGLWETQYF.